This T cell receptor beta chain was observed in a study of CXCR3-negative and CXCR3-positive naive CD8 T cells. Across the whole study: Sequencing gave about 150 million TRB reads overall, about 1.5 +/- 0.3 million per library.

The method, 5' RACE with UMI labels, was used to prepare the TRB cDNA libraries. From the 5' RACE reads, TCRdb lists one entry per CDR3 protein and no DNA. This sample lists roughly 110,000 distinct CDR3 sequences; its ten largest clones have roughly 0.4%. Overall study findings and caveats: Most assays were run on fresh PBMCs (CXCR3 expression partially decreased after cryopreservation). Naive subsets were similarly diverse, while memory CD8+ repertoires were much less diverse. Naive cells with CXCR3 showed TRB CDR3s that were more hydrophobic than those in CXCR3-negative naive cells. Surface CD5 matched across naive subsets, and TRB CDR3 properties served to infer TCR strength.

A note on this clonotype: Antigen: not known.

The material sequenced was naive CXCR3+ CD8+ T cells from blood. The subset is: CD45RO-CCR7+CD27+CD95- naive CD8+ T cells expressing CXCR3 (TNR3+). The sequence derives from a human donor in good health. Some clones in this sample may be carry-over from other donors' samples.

The CDR3: CASSYRDFNYGYTF. The chain links TRBV6-2 or TRBV6-3 to TRBJ1-2. Germline CDR1 is MNHEY and CDR2 is SVGEGT. The CDR3 covers 14 residues.